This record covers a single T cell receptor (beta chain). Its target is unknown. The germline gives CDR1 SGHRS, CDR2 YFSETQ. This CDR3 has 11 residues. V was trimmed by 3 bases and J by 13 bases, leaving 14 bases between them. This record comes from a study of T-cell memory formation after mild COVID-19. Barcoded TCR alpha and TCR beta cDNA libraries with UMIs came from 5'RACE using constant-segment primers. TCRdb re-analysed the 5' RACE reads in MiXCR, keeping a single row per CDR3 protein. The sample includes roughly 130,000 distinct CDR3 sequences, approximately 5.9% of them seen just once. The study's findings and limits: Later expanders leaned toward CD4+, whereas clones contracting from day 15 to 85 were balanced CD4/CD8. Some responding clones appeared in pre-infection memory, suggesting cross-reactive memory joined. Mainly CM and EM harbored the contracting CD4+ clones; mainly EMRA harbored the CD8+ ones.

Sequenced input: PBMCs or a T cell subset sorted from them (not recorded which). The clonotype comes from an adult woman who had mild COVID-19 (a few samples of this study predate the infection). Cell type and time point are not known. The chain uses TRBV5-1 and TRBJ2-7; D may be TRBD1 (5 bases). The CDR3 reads CASSSHQGLYF. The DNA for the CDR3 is TGCGCCAGCAGCTCCCACCAGGGTCTATACTTC. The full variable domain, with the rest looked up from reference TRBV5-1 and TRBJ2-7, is KAGVTQTPRYLIKTRGQQVTLSCSPISGHRSVSWYQQTPGQGLQFLFEYFSETQRNKGNFPGRFSGRQFSNSRSEMNVSTLELGDSALYLCASSSHQGLYFGPGTRLTVT.